The 10 T cell receptor beta chains below all came from one sample that was sequenced in a study of cytomegalovirus exposure and HLA in healthy donors. Primers for the PCR totalled 60 Vbeta and 13 Jbeta. Clones were read by immunoSEQ multiplex PCR, and TCRdb kept only the in-frame ones, dropping some. The data contain around 200,000 clones, around 89% of them singletons. Source material: PBMCs. The source is a woman younger than 30 in good health and CMV-seronegative.

The chain couples TRBV4-3 to TRBJ2-1; 8 bases map to TRBD2. J gave up 8 bases and V 2 bases, and 11 bases lay outside the gene matches. In germline, CDR1 is LGHNA, CDR2 YSLEER. The CDR3 length is 16 residues. The CDR3 region has the DNA TGCGCCAGCAGCCAATTCCCCGGGGGGGCCTCCGATGAGCAGTTCTTC. It encodes CASSQFPGGASDEQFF.

The V and J genes are TRBV2 and TRBJ2-1, with 10 bases that match TRBD2. This CDR3 is 15 amino acids long. V lost 3 bases and J lost 5; bases outside the gene matches: 4. Germline V gives CDR1 SNHLY, CDR2 FYNNEI. The CDR3, as DNA: TGTGCCAGCAGTGATGAACTAGCGGGGAACAATGAGCAGTTCTTC. Protein sequence: CASSDELAGNNEQFF.

V usage is TRBV18 and J usage is TRBJ1-2; a possible D gene is TRBD1 (6 bases). Germline CDR1 is KGHSH and CDR2 is LQKENI. The CDR3 has 14 residues. Trimming took off 2 bases at V and 0 bases at J, with 7 bases between the two ends. This chain's CDR3 is CASSPDRSNYGYTF. In DNA, the CDR3 is TGTGCCAGCTCACCAGACAGGTCTAACTATGGCTACACCTTC. Using reference TRBV18 and TRBJ1-2 for the parts outside the CDR3, the full variable domain is NAGVMQNPRHLVRRRGQEARLRCSPMKGHSHVYWYRQLPEEGLKFMVYLQKENIIDESGMPKERFSAEFPKEGPSILRIQQVVRGDSAAYFCASSPDRSNYGYTFGSGTRLTVV.

V usage is TRBV9 and J usage is TRBJ2-3; 9 bases map to TRBD2. This CDR3 contains 15 residues. With 3 bases clipped from V and 4 bases from J, the junction kept 6 bases outside the gene matches. Germline V CDR1 and CDR2: SGDLS, YYNGEE. The DNA for the CDR3 is TGTGCCAGCAGCGGAAATAGCGGGGGCCCAGATACGCAGTATTTT. Its translation is CASSGNSGGPDTQYF.

V usage is TRBV7-8 and J usage is TRBJ1-1, with TRBD1 matching 11 bases. The CDR3 has 16 amino acids. Germline lookup yields CDR1 SGHVS and CDR2 FQNEAQ. V lost 5 bases, J lost 5 bases, and 10 bases stayed unmatched. The CDR3 loop is CASSTEDRGRRTEAFF. CDR3 sequence (DNA): TGTGCCAGCAGCACAGAGGACAGGGGGCGTCGGACTGAAGCTTTCTTT.

The rearrangement links TRBV5-4 to TRBJ1-1, with D maybe TRBD1 (5 bases). The CDR3 length is 12 residues. The V gene's germline CDR1 is SGHNT and CDR2 YYREEE (reference sequence). This CDR3 is CGFRVGNTEAFF. As DNA, the CDR3 is TGTGGTTTCAGGGTGGGGAACACTGAAGCTTTCTTT.

This chain joins TRBV7-2 and TRBJ1-1; TRBD1 agrees at 8 bases. This CDR3 spans 12 amino acids. CDR1 is SGHTA, CDR2 FQGNSA, per germline. V dropped 4 bases and J dropped 10; count of bases not matched to a gene: 5. CDR3 amino acids: CASSSDRGRAFF. DNA for the CDR3: TGTGCCAGCAGCTCCGACAGGGGACGAGCTTTCTTT. The full variable domain, rest sourced from reference TRBV7-2 and TRBJ1-1, is GAGVSQSPSNKVTEKGKDVELRCDPISGHTALYWYRQSLGQGLEFLIYFQGNSAPDKSGLPSDRFSAERTGGSVSTLTIQRTQQEDSAVYLCASSSDRGRAFFGQGTRLTVV.

The chain recombines TRBV5-4 with TRBJ1-1; 8 bases agree with TRBD1. From germline, CDR1 is SGHNT and CDR2 YYREEE (reference sequence). The CDR3 runs 17 residues. Germline trimming cut 0 bases from V and 1 base from J; bases unmatched to any gene: 8. The CDR3 here is CASSLETGDTRNTEAFF. DNA for the CDR3: TGTGCCAGCAGCTTGGAGACAGGGGACACTCGGAACACTGAAGCTTTCTTT.

V gene TRBV5-6 combines with J gene TRBJ1-1; D remains ambiguous. The CDR3 totals 14 residues. The V end lost 0 bases, the J end lost 6 bases, and 12 bases lay between the germline ends. Germline CDR1 reads SGHDT; CDR2 reads YYEEEE. CDR3 residues: CASSLGPQVAEAFF. The CDR3 DNA reads TGTGCCAGCAGCTTGGGACCCCAGGTCGCTGAAGCTTTCTTT.

The sample holds a few counts of this clone. The genes are TRBV2 and TRBJ1-1, with 7 bases matching TRBD1. This CDR3 has 14 amino acids. The trim removed 6 bases at V and 4 bases at J, leaving 8 bases unmatched. Germline V CDR1 and CDR2: SNHLY, FYNNEI. The CDR3 spells CASRIQGSGTEAFF. In DNA, the CDR3 is TGTGCCAGCAGGATACAGGGGTCCGGCACTGAAGCTTTCTTT.